Given below is one T cell receptor beta chain in context. This specimen comes from a study of blood T cell repertoires in COVID-19. Profiled with immunoSEQ multiplex PCR; TCRdb holds only in-frame clones, not every one. The profile shows over 200,000 clones, 87% of them singletons. J lost 3 bases, V lost 6 bases, and 4 bases had no gene match. The CDR3 runs 13 residues. Germline loops: CDR1 MDHEN, CDR2 SYDVKM. The sequence derives from a young man who had recovered from COVID-19. The sequenced material came from PBMCs or T cells enriched from blood (not recorded which). The rearrangement uses TRBV28 and TRBJ2-5, with TRBD1 identical over 7 bases. The CDR3 reads CASRAGGKETQYF. In DNA form, the CDR3 reads TGTGCCAGCAGGGCAGGGGGAAAAGAGACCCAGTACTTC.